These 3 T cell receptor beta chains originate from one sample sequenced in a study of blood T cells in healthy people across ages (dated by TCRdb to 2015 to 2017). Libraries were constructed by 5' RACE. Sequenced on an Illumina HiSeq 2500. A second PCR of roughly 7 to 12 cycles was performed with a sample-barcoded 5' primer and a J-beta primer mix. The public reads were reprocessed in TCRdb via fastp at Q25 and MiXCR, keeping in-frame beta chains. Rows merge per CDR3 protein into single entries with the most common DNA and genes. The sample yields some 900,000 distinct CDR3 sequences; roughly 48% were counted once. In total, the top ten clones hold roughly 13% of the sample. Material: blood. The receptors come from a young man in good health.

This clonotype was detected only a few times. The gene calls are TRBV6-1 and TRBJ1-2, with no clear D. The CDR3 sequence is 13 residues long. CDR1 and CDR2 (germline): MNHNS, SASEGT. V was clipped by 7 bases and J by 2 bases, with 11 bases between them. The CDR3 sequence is CASTTDINYGYTF. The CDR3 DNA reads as TGTGCCAGCACGACGGATATCAACTATGGCTACACCTTC.

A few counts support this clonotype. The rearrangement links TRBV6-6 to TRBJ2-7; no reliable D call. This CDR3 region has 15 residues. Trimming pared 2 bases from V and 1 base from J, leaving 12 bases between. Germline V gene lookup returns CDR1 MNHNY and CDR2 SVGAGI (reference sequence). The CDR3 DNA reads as TGTGCCAGCAGTTACCGGACGGGCCTATCCTACGAGCAGTACTTC. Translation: CASSYRTGLSYEQYF.

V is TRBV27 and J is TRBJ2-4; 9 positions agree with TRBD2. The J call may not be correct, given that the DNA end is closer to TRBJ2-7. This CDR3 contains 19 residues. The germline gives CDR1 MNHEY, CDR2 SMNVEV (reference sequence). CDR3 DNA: TGTGCCAGCAGTTCCCTCCGGGGGACAGTGACTAGCGGTGTCTACGAGCAGTACTTC. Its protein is CASSSLRGTVTSGVYEQYF.